One and the same sample provided the 12 T cell receptor beta chains below, sequenced in a study of breast tumors, draining lymph nodes, adjacent tissues. TCRdb re-called the multiplex PCR reads with MiXCR, one entry per CDR3 protein. The table has about 94,000 distinct CDR3 sequences, approximately 30% seen once. The lymph nodes were axillary draining lymph nodes from breast cancer patients. Sequencing was performed on axillary lymph node tissue. These receptors all stem from a female donor with breast cancer. Some clones in this sample may be carry-over from other donors' samples.

Notes on this clonotype: One end of the junction is discordant with germline, which a read error may explain. The genes are TRBV14 and TRBJ1-1; D is uncertain. In germline, CDR1 is SGHDN, CDR2 FVKESK. This CDR3 spans 14 amino acids. CDR3 in amino acids: CASSVTVGRTEASF. For the CDR3, the DNA is TGTGCCAGCAGCGTCACCGTAGGGCGAACTGAAGCTTCCTTT.

In its sample, this clonotype was seen once. The chain is built from TRBV30 and TRBJ2-7, with a weak D call TRBD2 (5 bases). The CDR3 covers 13 residues. Trimming removed 1 base from V and 6 bases from J, with 13 bases in between. CDR1 GTSNPN and CDR2 SVGIG come from the germline V gene (reference sequence). CDR3 DNA sequence: TGTGCCTGGAGTGCTTTGTCGGGGAGCGAGCAGTACTTC. This sequence encodes CAWSALSGSEQYF.

This clonotype came up many times. V gene TRBV12-3 or TRBV12-4 combines with J gene TRBJ1-1; the D is unclear. CDR3 size: 12 residues. V lost 7 bases, J lost 10 bases, and 16 bases lay in between. This CDR3 is CASTPPVGPAFF. CDR3 bases: TGTGCCAGCACCCCTCCTGTAGGTCCAGCTTTCTTT.

This clonotype was recorded many times. V and J are TRBV27 and TRBJ2-5, with 11 bases fitting TRBD1. CDR1 and CDR2 from the germline V gene are MNHEY and SMNVEV (reference sequence). Trimming at V came to 6 bases and at J to 7 bases, leaving 1 base not matched to a gene. The CDR3 is 12 amino acids. CDR3 bases: TGTGCCAGCAGAGGACAGGGGGCGACCCAGTACTTC. Amino acid sequence: CASRGQGATQYF.

This clonotype was seen many times. This chain connects TRBV18 to TRBJ2-6; the match to TRBD1 covers 7 bases. This CDR3 has 16 residues. Germline V gene lookup returns CDR1 KGHSH and CDR2 LQKENI. V lost 3 bases to trimming and J lost 2 bases; unmatched junction nucleotides: 4. The CDR3 reads CASSPGRGPGANVLTF. CDR3 in DNA: TGTGCCAGCTCACCGGGTAGGGGGCCTGGGGCCAACGTCCTGACTTTC.

The chain recombines TRBV19 with TRBJ1-1; TRBD1 is a possible D gene (5 bases). CDR3 length equals 15 residues. Germline V CDR1 and CDR2: LNHDA, SQIVND (reference sequence). Trimming took 3 bases from V and 4 from J, leaving 15 bases between them. This chain's CDR3 is CASSISNQGFTEAFF. The DNA for the CDR3 is TGTGCCAGTAGTATCTCGAACCAGGGTTTCACTGAAGCTTTCTTT.

This chain connects TRBV9 to TRBJ2-3; 10 positions match TRBD2. V lost 4 bases to trimming and J lost 4 bases; unmatched junction nucleotides: 9. Per germline, CDR1 SGDLS and CDR2 YYNGEE. The CDR3 contains 16 residues. For the CDR3, the DNA is TGTGCCAGCAGCAAGAGGGGGACTAGCGTATCAGATACGCAGTATTTT. This gives the protein CASSKRGTSVSDTQYF.

This clonotype was seen many times. This chain connects TRBV11-2 to TRBJ1-6; no firm D call. The CDR3 is made up of 14 amino acids. V lost 5 bases and J 6 bases, leaving 11 bases between the germline ends. The germline V gene has CDR1 SGHAT and CDR2 FQNNGV. Here the CDR3 reads CASSPILPNSPLHF. CDR3 bases: TGTGCCAGCAGCCCGATACTCCCTAATTCACCCCTCCACTTT.

This clonotype was seen at least ten times. This rearrangement joins TRBV6-1 to TRBJ2-7; D not certain. V was clipped by 8 bases and J by 3 bases, with 11 bases between them. CDR1 and CDR2 (germline): MNHNS, SASEGT. The CDR3 totals 12 residues. The CDR3 here is CASQDKNYEQYF. For the CDR3, the DNA is TGTGCCAGCCAAGACAAGAACTACGAGCAGTACTTC.

Note on this clonotype: It is likely a read error, because the conserved phenylalanine at the end of the CDR3 is missing. The chain is built from TRBV19 and TRBJ2-1; either TRBD1 or TRBD2 may fit D (5 bases each). The CDR3 has 11 residues. Germline CDR1 LNHDA, CDR2 SQIVND (reference sequence). CDR3 sequence (DNA): TGTGCCACCTGGGGGTACAGTGAGCAGTTCTCC. This codes for CATWGYSEQFS.

This clonotype appeared many times. This chain joins TRBV12-3 or TRBV12-4 and TRBJ2-3, with D hard to call. The CDR3 is made up of 16 amino acids. V shed 2 bases and J shed 0 bases, with 12 bases lying between them. CDR3 in amino acids: CASSLLGLYSTDTQYF. For the CDR3, the DNA is TGTGCCAGCAGTTTATTGGGGTTGTATAGCACAGATACGCAGTATTTT.

This clonotype appeared many times. This chain connects TRBV30 to TRBJ1-2; no firm D call. Trimming left V 3 bases short and J 6 bases short, with 5 bases between. CDR3 length: 10 residues. CDR1 is GTSNPN and CDR2 is SVGIG in the germline V gene (reference sequence). CDR3 DNA: TGTGCCTGGAGGAGTAATGGCTACACCTTC. It is translated as CAWRSNGYTF.